A single TCR beta chain is shown here with its context. Its antigen is undetermined. This record belongs to a study of cytomegalovirus exposure and HLA in healthy donors. Overall study findings and caveats: The TCR clusters that emerged in the first cohort tended, a later analysis found, to co-occur in the 120 or so validation repertoires.

TCRdb keeps only in-frame clones here, not all; method: immunoSEQ multiplex PCR. Among over 65,000 clones listed, 94% were seen once. Germline V gives CDR1 MNHNS, CDR2 SASEGT. J was trimmed by 3 bases and V by 3 bases; bases with no gene match: 3. CDR3 size: 14 residues. Sequenced: PBMCs. The V gene is TRBV6-1, the J gene TRBJ2-3, with TRBD2 matching 7 bases. The sequence came from a woman under 30 in good health and CMV-seropositive. The CDR3, as DNA: TGTGCCAGCAGTGACGGCGGGGGAACAGATACGCAGTATTTT. It is translated as CASSDGGGTDTQYF.